Shown below are 20 T cell receptor beta chains from a single sample sequenced in a study of blood T cells in healthy people across ages. A second roughly 7 to 12 cycle PCR used barcoded and J-beta primers. Using its own MiXCR run on the 5' RACE reads, TCRdb lists one record per CDR3 protein. This sample has about 1.1 million distinct CDR3 sequences, with under 40% found just once. The sequencing input was blood. Receptor source: a man between 18 and 35 years old in good health.

This clonotype was seen only a few times. The chain carries TRBV11-2 and TRBJ2-1, with unresolved D. The V gene lost 5 bases and the J gene lost 4 bases, with 9 bases spanning the gap. This CDR3 is built from 13 residues. Germline CDR1 and CDR2: SGHAT and FQNNGV. The CDR3 bases are TGTGCCAGCAGCCCGGACCATTACAATGAGCAGTTCTTC. This codes for CASSPDHYNEQFF.

This clonotype came up a few times. This CDR3 is CASSLLSQGFATF. The CDR3 DNA follows: TGTGCCAGCAGTCTTCTATCACAGGGATTTGCCACCTTC. The chain links TRBV2 to TRBJ1-2; D is possibly TRBD1 (6 bases). Trimming removed 5 bases at V and 13 bases at J, with 20 bases between. This CDR3 comprises 13 residues. Germline CDR1 SNHLY, CDR2 FYNNEI.

This chain uses TRBV12-3 or TRBV12-4 with TRBJ1-5, with a weak D call TRBD1 (6 bases). The CDR3 totals 14 residues. Trimming took 2 bases from V and 6 from J, leaving 11 bases between them. The CDR3 DNA sequence: TGTGCCAGCAGTTTAACAGGGTTTCGTCAGCCCCAGCATTTT. This gives the protein CASSLTGFRQPQHF.

Only a few counts were recorded for this clonotype. This chain joins TRBV4-3 and TRBJ1-4, with D unclear. CDR3 length: 15 amino acids. Looked up from germline, CDR1 is LGHNA and CDR2 is YSLEER. Trimming removed 0 bases at V and 3 bases at J, with 8 bases between. The CDR3 coding sequence is TGCGCCAGCAGCCAAGATTGGTTGGCTAATGAAAAACTGTTTTTT. It codes for CASSQDWLANEKLFF.

This chain links TRBV5-1 with TRBJ1-4; TRBD1 matches at 7 bases. J lost 6 bases, V lost 0 bases, and 11 bases had no gene match. The CDR3 sequence is 17 residues long. Germline values: CDR1 SGHRS, CDR2 YFSETQ. This chain's CDR3 is CASSLGQGVRIDEKLFF. The DNA of the CDR3 is TGCGCCAGCAGCTTGGGACAGGGAGTAAGAATAGATGAAAAACTGTTTTTT.

A remark on this clonotype: A junction boundary mismatches the germline segment, possibly from a read error. This chain uses TRBV12-3 or TRBV12-4 with TRBJ2-3; 9 bases line up with TRBD1. The CDR3 has 17 amino acids. CDR3 loop: CASWGTGRYSSTDTRYF. The CDR3 DNA reads TGTGCCAGCTGGGGGACAGGGCGCTATTCTAGCACAGATACGCGGTATTTT.

The J gene is TRBJ1-2, the V gene TRBV6-1; 7 bases fit TRBD1. Germline V gene data show CDR1 as MNHNS and CDR2 as SASEGT. The CDR3 is 12 amino acids. Unmatched junction bases numbered 3, after V lost 4 bases and J lost 7 bases. In DNA, the CDR3 is TGTGCCAGCAGTGGGCACAGGGGTGGCTACACCTTC. It yields the protein CASSGHRGGYTF.

The CDR3 is CASSQERLVNTEAFF. CDR3 in DNA: TGTGCCAGCAGCCAAGAGCGGCTGGTGAACACTGAAGCTTTCTTT. The chain is built from TRBV3-1 and TRBJ1-1; D gene unclear. V shed 0 bases and J shed 0 bases, with 8 bases lying between them. Per the germline V gene, CDR1 is LGHDT and CDR2 is YNNKEL (reference sequence). The CDR3 is 15 amino acids. Using reference TRBV3-1 and TRBJ1-1 for the parts outside the CDR3, the full variable domain is DTAVSQTPKYLVTQMGNDKSIKCEQNLGHDTMYWYKQDSKKFLKIMFSYNNKELIINETVPNRFSPKSPDKAHLNLHINSLELGDSAVYFCASSQERLVNTEAFFGQGTRLTVV.

The V and J genes are TRBV4-1 and TRBJ2-1; 8 bases align to TRBD2. Germline values: CDR1 MGHRA, CDR2 YSYEKL. The V segment lost 1 base and the J segment 8 bases; nucleotides outside the gene matches: 10. The CDR3 extends over 16 amino acids. The CDR3 region is CASSQVARAGAHEQFF. The CDR3 DNA is TGCGCCAGCAGCCAAGTCGCACGAGCGGGGGCCCATGAGCAGTTCTTC.

V and J are TRBV6-2 or TRBV6-3 and TRBJ1-1; no firm D call. Germline CDR1 and CDR2: MNHEY and SVGEGT. V was clipped by 6 bases and J by 11 bases, with 16 bases between them. The CDR3 consists of 12 residues. This chain's CDR3 is CASSPPTGRAFF. The CDR3 bases are TGTGCCAGCAGCCCACCGACGGGCCGGGCTTTCTTT.

This clonotype occurred a few times. This chain connects TRBV6-1 to TRBJ2-1; D not resolved. In germline, CDR1 is MNHNS, CDR2 SASEGT. This CDR3 is built from 13 residues. V was shortened by 8 bases and J by 0 bases, with 8 bases between the two germline ends. The CDR3 coding sequence is TGTGCCAGCCGGTGGAGCTCCTACAATGAGCAGTTCTTC. It yields the protein CASRWSSYNEQFF.

Concerning this clonotype: One base away lies a much larger clone, so this may be a sequencing read error. The chain is built from TRBV20-1 and TRBJ2-3, with D perhaps TRBD2 (6 bases). Germline loops: CDR1 DFQATT, CDR2 SNEGSKA (reference sequence). The length of the CDR3 is 15 residues. Trimming took 0 bases from V and 0 from J, leaving 10 bases between them. The CDR3 loop is CSARDLEGSTDTQYF. The DNA of the CDR3 is TGCAGTGCTAGAGATCTGGAGGGAAGCACAGATACGCAGTATTTT.

Only one count was recorded for this clonotype. One end of the junction does not line up with germline, which may come from a read error. The V and J genes are TRBV6-5 and TRBJ2-5, with TRBD1 identical over 7 bases. This CDR3 is built from 14 residues. CDR1 is MNHEY and CDR2 is SVGAGI in the germline V gene. CDR3 sequence (DNA): TGTGCCACTAAGGGACAGCCGTACCAAGGGACCCAGTACTTC. Protein product: CATKGQPYQGTQYF.

The V gene is TRBV6-5, the J gene TRBJ2-5; D gene unclear. The CDR3 length is 13 residues. Per the germline V gene, CDR1 is MNHEY and CDR2 is SVGAGI. Trimming removed 6 bases at V and 11 bases at J, with 19 bases between. CDR3 bases: TGTGCCAGCAGCTCTACCTTTGATCTACGGCAGTACTTC. Translated: CASSSTFDLRQYF.

Only a few counts were recorded for this clonotype. The V call is TRBV4-2, the J call TRBJ1-2; D unclear. The CDR3 is made up of 15 amino acids. Germline values: CDR1 LGHNA, CDR2 YNFKEQ. The V and J ends lost 1 base and 4 bases respectively, with 13 bases between them. The CDR3 spells CASSQGEGAGYGYTF. The CDR3 nucleotides are TGTGCCAGCAGCCAAGGAGAGGGCGCCGGCTATGGCTACACCTTC.

The table lists this clonotype with a few counts. This rearrangement joins TRBV5-5 to TRBJ2-1; 7 positions match TRBD1. Germline-derived CDR1 and CDR2 are SGHKS and YYEKEE (reference sequence). After removal of 4 bases from V and 5 bases from J, the junction contained 6 bases not matched to a gene. CDR3 length: 14 residues. The CDR3 nucleotides read TGTGCCAGCAGCCCGGGACAGTTTGACAATGAGCAGTTCTTC. This encodes CASSPGQFDNEQFF.

This clonotype was counted many times. The CDR3 sequence is CAIKAGQGTQETQYF. The CDR3 coding sequence is TGTGCCATCAAGGCGGGACAGGGGACGCAAGAGACCCAGTACTTC. The chain carries TRBV10-3 and TRBJ2-5, with TRBD1 matching 10 bases. The CDR3 is 15 residues long. Germline lookup yields CDR1 ENHRY and CDR2 SYGVKD. The V segment lost 7 bases and the J segment 2 bases; nucleotides outside the gene matches: 7.

The chain combines TRBV29-1 with TRBJ2-5; the D gene is possibly TRBD1 (6 bases). Trimming took 4 bases from V and 6 from J, leaving 15 bases between them. Germline CDR1 and CDR2: SQVTM and ANQGSEA. The CDR3 covers 13 residues. CDR3 sequence: CSVGPGEGKTQYF. The CDR3, as DNA: TGCAGCGTTGGGCCAGGGGAAGGGAAGACCCAGTACTTC.

The rearrangement uses TRBV20-1 and TRBJ1-5, with D tentatively TRBD1 (6 bases). The CDR3 loop spans 13 amino acids. V dropped 7 bases and J dropped 3 bases, with 13 bases sitting between them. Germline V gene sequence: CDR1 DFQATT, CDR2 SNEGSKA (reference sequence). CDR3 coding DNA: TGCAGTGGGAGCGGGGGCGCCAATCAGCCCCAGCATTTT. This gives the protein CSGSGGANQPQHF.

This clonotype was seen more than once but under ten times. V and J are TRBV12-3 or TRBV12-4 and TRBJ2-1, with a weak D call TRBD2 (6 bases). This CDR3 is built from 13 residues. With 3 bases removed from V and 10 bases from J, the gap between germline ends came to 13 bases. The CDR3 reads CASSFGGPQEQFF. The CDR3 DNA reads as TGTGCCAGCAGTTTCGGGGGTCCGCAGGAGCAGTTCTTC.